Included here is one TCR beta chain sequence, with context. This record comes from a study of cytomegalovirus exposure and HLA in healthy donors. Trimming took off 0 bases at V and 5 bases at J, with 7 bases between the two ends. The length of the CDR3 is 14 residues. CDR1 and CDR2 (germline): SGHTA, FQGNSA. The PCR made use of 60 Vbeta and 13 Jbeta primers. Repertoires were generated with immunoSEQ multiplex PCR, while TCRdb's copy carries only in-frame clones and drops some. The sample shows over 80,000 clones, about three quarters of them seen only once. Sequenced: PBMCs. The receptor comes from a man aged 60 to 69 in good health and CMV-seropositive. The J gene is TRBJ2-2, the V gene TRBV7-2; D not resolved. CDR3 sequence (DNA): TGTGCCAGCAGCTTAGCGCAAGCAACCGGGGAGCTGTTTTTT. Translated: CASSLAQATGELFF. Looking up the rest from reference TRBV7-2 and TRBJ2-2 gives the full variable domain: GAGVSQSPSNKVTEKGKDVELRCDPISGHTALYWYRQSLGQGLEFLIYFQGNSAPDKSGLPSDRFSAERTGGSVSTLTIQRTQQEDSAVYLCASSLAQATGELFFGEGSRLTVL.